These 9 T cell receptor beta chains share one sample of origin, sequenced in a study of Graves' ophthalmopathy and Graves' hyperthyroidism (dated by TCRdb to the late 2010s). Sequencer: Illumina HiSeq 2000. For repertoire sequencing, TCR beta CDR3 regions were amplified from RNA transcripts. The first round was an RT-PCR using HTBI primers with the Qiagen OneStep RT-PCR kit, and this first round was followed by a second-round multiplex PCR, then size selection and purification. TCRdb cleaned the public reads at Q25 with fastp, built clones with MiXCR and kept in-frame beta chains. CDR3 protein duplicates are merged, each entry listing the most common genes and DNA. Within this sample are more than 550,000 distinct CDR3 sequences, with over 40% of them counted one time only. The ten most abundant clones make up around 3.3% of the sample. Sequenced material: peripheral blood. The receptor set was obtained from an adult man with Graves' ophthalmopathy.

The rearrangement joins TRBV4-2 to TRBJ1-4, with TRBD1 matching over 10 bases. This CDR3 is 16 amino acids long. Germline V gene lookup returns CDR1 LGHNA and CDR2 YNFKEQ. The V segment lost 4 bases and the J segment 8 bases; nucleotides outside the gene matches: 10. CDR3: CASSRLRGQGKEKLFF. CDR3 DNA sequence: TGTGCCAGCAGCCGCCTGAGGGGACAGGGGAAAGAAAAACTGTTTTTT.

The chain combines TRBV29-1 with TRBJ2-5, with D tentatively TRBD1 (7 bases). V was shortened by 7 bases and J by 0 bases, with 21 bases between the two germline ends. There are 16 residues in the CDR3. CDR1 is SQVTM and CDR2 is ANQGSEA in the germline V gene. CDR3 nucleotides: TGCAGCGCCGGACTATATACCGGGACAGACCAAGAGACCCAGTACTTC. Amino acids: CSAGLYTGTDQETQYF.

Only one count was recorded for this clonotype. This may arise from a read error, as a much more abundant clone is one base away. The chain links TRBV2 to TRBJ2-7, with 9 bases lining up with TRBD1. The CDR3 extends over 13 amino acids. Germline CDR1 SNHLY, CDR2 FYNNEI. Written as DNA, the CDR3 is TGTGCCAGCAGCGTTACAGGGGGCTACGAGCAGCACTTC. This gives the protein CASSVTGGYEQHF. The variable domain in full, with the rest retrieved from reference TRBV2 and TRBJ2-7, is EPEVTQTPSHQVTQMGQEVILRCVPISNHLYFYWYRQILGQKVEFLVSFYNNEISEKSEIFDDQFSVERPDGSNFTLKIRSTKLEDSAMYFCASSVTGGYEQHFGPGTRLTVT.

This clonotype was counted many times. This chain uses TRBV5-1 with TRBJ1-5, with D unclear. The CDR3 sequence is 15 residues long. Germline V gives CDR1 SGHRS, CDR2 YFSETQ. The germline V and J ends were trimmed by 0 bases and 0 bases, with 7 bases remaining between them. For the CDR3, the DNA is TGCGCCAGCAGCTTGGAAGGATATAGCAATCAGCCCCAGCATTTT. Translating it yields CASSLEGYSNQPQHF.

This sequence joins TRBV29-1 and TRBJ2-7; D call uncertain. The CDR3 is made up of 12 amino acids. Germline V CDR1 and CDR2: SQVTM, ANQGSEA. The CDR3 loop is CSASGGSYEQYF. The CDR3 nucleotides read TGCAGTGCTTCCGGCGGATCCTACGAGCAGTACTTC.

This clonotype has a single count. The chain has TRBV7-9 and TRBJ1-2; 8 bases match TRBD1. The germline V gene has CDR1 SEHNR and CDR2 FQNEAQ (reference sequence). CDR3 length: 16 amino acids. V lost 1 base, J lost 2 bases, and 6 bases stayed unmatched. The CDR3 region has the DNA TGTGCCAGCAGCTTAGACGCGACAGGGGCCAACTATGGCTACACCTTC. Translated: CASSLDATGANYGYTF.

This clonotype occurred many times. V is TRBV19 and J is TRBJ1-2; 7 nucleotides line up with TRBD1. J lost 3 bases, V lost 9 bases, and 7 bases had no gene match. The CDR3 is made up of 13 amino acids. Germline V gives CDR1 LNHDA, CDR2 SQIVND (reference sequence). CDR3 sequence reads: CASLGQAHYGYTF. The CDR3 DNA reads TGTGCCAGCCTTGGACAGGCCCACTATGGCTACACCTTC.

This clonotype was counted ten times or more. This chain joins TRBV29-1 and TRBJ2-2; the D call may be TRBD1 or TRBD2 (5 bases each). V was trimmed by 1 base and J by 2 bases, leaving 8 bases between them. In germline, CDR1 is SQVTM, CDR2 ANQGSEA. The CDR3 contains 14 residues. CDR3 residues: CSVEGGSNTGELFF. CDR3 DNA sequence: TGCAGCGTTGAAGGGGGGAGCAACACCGGGGAGCTGTTTTTT.

The sample holds one count of this clonotype. A read error may explain this, as a much larger clone is one base away. The genes are TRBV19 and TRBJ1-1; D is unresolved. Germline V CDR1 and CDR2: LNHDA, SQIVND (reference sequence). This CDR3 region has 15 residues. Trimming took off 4 bases at V and 0 bases at J, with 12 bases between the two ends. CDR3 in amino acids: CASSNHGLMNTEAFF. As DNA, the CDR3 is TGTGCCAGTAGTAACCACGGACTCATGAACACTGAAGCTTTCTTT.